This is a list of T cell receptor beta chains from one sample in a study of T cell responses to AZD1222 COVID-19 vaccine. The data were produced by immunoSEQ multiplex PCR, yet TCRdb's version contains in-frame clones alone and is incomplete. The sample lists about 180,000 clones, about 89% seen once, with around 1.6% in the top ten. Sequenced here: peripheral blood, sampled on day 0 of AZD1222 vaccination. Every receptor here comes from an adult in good health. CDR3s include the opening cysteine and the closing phenylalanine or tryptophan. Fields, in order: V gene, J gene, D gene, clone size, CDR3 protein, CDR3 DNA. The D gene is left open where the match is weak. Clone size is not always given. Where it is, it says once, few, many or a class for expanded clones.

V gene: TRBV19
J gene: TRBJ1-5
D gene: .
clone size: .
CDR3 protein: CASTLISPRTNNQPQHF
CDR3 DNA: TGTGCCAGTACCCTTATATCACCCAGGACAAACAATCAGCCCCAGCATTTT

V gene: TRBV15
J gene: TRBJ2-3
D gene: TRBD2
clone size: .
CDR3 protein: CATSRVIPVEREKGTDTQYF
CDR3 DNA: TGTGCCACCAGCAGAGTTATTCCCGTGGAGCGGGAGAAAGGCACAGATACGCAGTATTTT

V gene: TRBV25-1
J gene: TRBJ2-3
D gene: TRBD2
clone size: .
CDR3 protein: CASSDLLLAGGLDTQYF
CDR3 DNA: TGTGCCAGCAGTGATCTCCTACTAGCGGGAGGGTTGGATACGCAGTATTTT

V gene: TRBV28
J gene: TRBJ1-2
D gene: .
clone size: .
CDR3 protein: CASSLEDYGYTF
CDR3 DNA: TGTGCCAGCAGTTTAGAAGACTATGGCTACACCTTC

V gene: TRBV10-3
J gene: TRBJ2-6
D gene: .
clone size: .
CDR3 protein: CATEDRVGANVLTF
CDR3 DNA: TGTGCCACCGAAGACAGAGTTGGGGCCAACGTCCTGACTTTC

V gene: TRBV28
J gene: TRBJ1-5
D gene: .
clone size: .
CDR3 protein: CASSLLVQPQHF
CDR3 DNA: TGTGCCAGCAGTTTATTGGTTCAGCCCCAGCATTTT

V gene: TRBV6-4
J gene: TRBJ2-5
D gene: .
clone size: .
CDR3 protein: CASSENGMETQYF
CDR3 DNA: TGTGCCAGCAGTGAAAACGGTATGGAGACCCAGTACTTC

V gene: TRBV19
J gene: TRBJ2-1
D gene: TRBD2
clone size: .
CDR3 protein: CASSIGGLAGVMVYNEQFF
CDR3 DNA: TGTGCCAGTAGTATAGGGGGACTAGCGGGAGTCATGGTCTACAATGAGCAGTTCTTC

V gene: TRBV18
J gene: TRBJ2-3
D gene: TRBD2
clone size: .
CDR3 protein: CASSPLGLTSGRGTDTQYF
CDR3 DNA: TGTGCCAGCTCACCACTTGGTCTTACTAGCGGGAGGGGCACAGATACGCAGTATTTT

V gene: TRBV19
J gene: TRBJ2-7
D gene: .
clone size: .
CDR3 protein: CASSITGSYEQYF
CDR3 DNA: TGTGCCAGTAGTATAACAGGCTCCTACGAGCAGTACTTC

V gene: TRBV11-3
J gene: TRBJ2-5
D gene: TRBD2
clone size: .
CDR3 protein: CASSLSSGQETQYF
CDR3 DNA: TGTGCCAGCAGCTTGTCTAGCGGCCAAGAGACCCAGTACTTC

V gene: TRBV28
J gene: TRBJ1-1
D gene: .
clone size: .
CDR3 protein: CASSLMGGTTEAFF
CDR3 DNA: TGTGCCAGCAGTTTAATGGGGGGGACCACTGAAGCTTTCTTT

V gene: TRBV7-3
J gene: TRBJ1-1
D gene: .
clone size: .
CDR3 protein: CASSLFQNTEAFF
CDR3 DNA: TGTGCCAGCAGCTTATTTCAGAACACTGAAGCTTTCTTT

V gene: TRBV10-3
J gene: TRBJ1-1
D gene: TRBD1
clone size: .
CDR3 protein: CAISESGQMNTEAFF
CDR3 DNA: TGTGCCATCAGTGAGTCGGGACAGATGAACACTGAAGCTTTCTTT

V gene: TRBV10-3
J gene: TRBJ1-6
D gene: .
clone size: .
CDR3 protein: CATGEVGDGSPLHF
CDR3 DNA: TGTGCCACAGGGGAGGTAGGGGACGGTTCACCCCTCCACTTT

V gene: TRBV15
J gene: TRBJ1-1
D gene: .
clone size: .
CDR3 protein: CATSRDWLQGQMNTEAFF
CDR3 DNA: TGTGCCACCAGCAGAGATTGGTTGCAGGGCCAGATGAACACTGAAGCTTTCTTT

V gene: TRBV30
J gene: TRBJ1-6
D gene: .
clone size: .
CDR3 protein: CASSAPPHSPLHF
CDR3 DNA: TGTGCCTCCTCGGCACCGCCGCATTCACCCCTCCACTTT

V gene: TRBV5-1
J gene: TRBJ1-4
D gene: .
clone size: .
CDR3 protein: CASSLLQGEAEKLFF
CDR3 DNA: TGCGCCAGCAGCCTACTACAGGGAGAGGCAGAAAAACTGTTTTTT

V gene: TRBV28
J gene: TRBJ2-1
D gene: TRBD2
clone size: .
CDR3 protein: CASSRGLAGTYNEQFF
CDR3 DNA: TGTGCCAGCAGCAGAGGACTAGCGGGAACCTACAATGAGCAGTTCTTC

V gene: TRBV2
J gene: TRBJ2-5
D gene: .
clone size: .
CDR3 protein: CASAGDQETQYF
CDR3 DNA: TGTGCCAGCGCTGGGGACCAAGAGACCCAGTACTTC

V gene: TRBV14
J gene: TRBJ1-6
D gene: .
clone size: .
CDR3 protein: CASSQEVRNSPLHF
CDR3 DNA: TGTGCCAGCAGCCAAGAGGTCAGAAATTCACCCCTCCACTTT

V gene: TRBV19
J gene: TRBJ2-3
D gene: TRBD2
clone size: .
CDR3 protein: CASSIARTSGGRTQYF
CDR3 DNA: TGTGCCAGTAGTATAGCCAGGACTAGCGGGGGGAGGACGCAGTATTTT

V gene: TRBV19
J gene: TRBJ2-1
D gene: TRBD1
clone size: .
CDR3 protein: CASSQGAGHEQFF
CDR3 DNA: TGTGCCAGTAGTCAGGGGGCGGGGCATGAGCAGTTCTTC

V gene: TRBV28
J gene: TRBJ2-3
D gene: TRBD2
clone size: .
CDR3 protein: CASSPLVWTSVSTDTQYF
CDR3 DNA: TGTGCCAGCAGTCCCCTTGTGTGGACTAGCGTAAGCACAGATACGCAGTATTTT

V gene: TRBV27
J gene: TRBJ2-3
D gene: TRBD2
clone size: few
CDR3 protein: CASSRRTSGSTDTQYF
CDR3 DNA: TGTGCCAGCAGTCGTCGGACTAGCGGCAGCACAGATACGCAGTATTTT

V gene: TRBV9
J gene: TRBJ1-6
D gene: TRBD1
clone size: .
CDR3 protein: CASSVEGGQVGSPLHF
CDR3 DNA: TGTGCCAGCAGCGTAGAGGGGGGACAGGTGGGTTCACCCCTCCACTTT

V gene: TRBV7-2
J gene: TRBJ2-3
D gene: TRBD1
clone size: .
CDR3 protein: CASSEGQGSTDTQYF
CDR3 DNA: TGTGCCAGCAGCGAGGGACAGGGGAGCACGGATACGCAGTATTTT

V gene: TRBV4-1
J gene: TRBJ2-5
D gene: TRBD1
clone size: once
CDR3 protein: CASSQVPGQQETQYF
CDR3 DNA: TGCGCCAGCAGCCAAGTCCCGGGACAGCAAGAGACCCAGTACTTC

V gene: TRBV7-9
J gene: TRBJ2-2
D gene: TRBD1
clone size: few
CDR3 protein: CASSTGTGGWNTGELFF
CDR3 DNA: TGTGCCAGCAGCACCGGGACAGGGGGCTGGAACACCGGGGAGCTGTTTTTT

V gene: TRBV5-1
J gene: TRBJ2-5
D gene: .
clone size: few
CDR3 protein: CASSPDQETQYF
CDR3 DNA: TGCGCCAGCAGTCCCGATCAAGAGACCCAGTACTTC

V gene: TRBV7-7
J gene: TRBJ1-3
D gene: .
clone size: .
CDR3 protein: CASSLSGASGNTIYF
CDR3 DNA: TGTGCCAGCAGCTTATCGGGGGCGTCTGGAAACACCATATATTTT

V gene: TRBV5-6
J gene: TRBJ1-2
D gene: .
clone size: .
CDR3 protein: CASSLEETVLNYGYTF
CDR3 DNA: TGTGCCAGCAGCTTGGAAGAGACAGTTCTCAACTATGGCTACACCTTC

V gene: TRBV19
J gene: TRBJ2-2
D gene: TRBD2
clone size: .
CDR3 protein: CASSRPSGANTGELFF
CDR3 DNA: TGTGCCAGTAGTAGACCAAGCGGGGCGAACACCGGGGAGCTGTTTTTT

V gene: TRBV25-1
J gene: TRBJ1-6
D gene: TRBD1
clone size: .
CDR3 protein: CASSEVDREGSPLHF
CDR3 DNA: TGTGCCAGCAGTGAGGTGGACAGGGAAGGGTCACCCCTCCACTTT

V gene: TRBV7-8
J gene: TRBJ1-3
D gene: .
clone size: .
CDR3 protein: CASSLVPRGNTIYF
CDR3 DNA: TGTGCCAGCAGCTTAGTCCCCAGGGGAAACACCATATATTTT

V gene: TRBV27
J gene: TRBJ2-7
D gene: TRBD2
clone size: .
CDR3 protein: CASSPGTRYEQYF
CDR3 DNA: TGTGCCAGCAGCCCCGGGACTAGATACGAGCAGTACTTC

V gene: TRBV5-1
J gene: TRBJ2-1
D gene: TRBD2
clone size: .
CDR3 protein: CASSLASGSGNEQFF
CDR3 DNA: TGCGCCAGCAGCTTGGCGAGCGGGAGCGGAAATGAGCAGTTCTTC

V gene: TRBV7-9
J gene: TRBJ2-7
D gene: .
clone size: few
CDR3 protein: CASSSSGVHEQYF
CDR3 DNA: TGTGCCAGCAGCTCATCAGGGGTCCACGAGCAGTACTTC

V gene: TRBV6-2/TRBV6-3
J gene: TRBJ1-2
D gene: .
clone size: .
CDR3 protein: CASSLPGVSYGYGYTF
CDR3 DNA: TGTGCCAGCAGTCTACCGGGGGTTAGCTACGGCTATGGCTACACCTTC

V gene: TRBV27
J gene: TRBJ2-7
D gene: TRBD2
clone size: .
CDR3 protein: CASSHELAGVNEQYF
CDR3 DNA: TGTGCCAGCAGTCACGAACTAGCGGGAGTAAACGAGCAGTACTTC

V gene: TRBV28
J gene: TRBJ1-6
D gene: .
clone size: .
CDR3 protein: CASRRTGFNSPLHF
CDR3 DNA: TGTGCCAGCAGGAGAACAGGATTTAATTCACCCCTCCACTTT

V gene: TRBV6-5
J gene: TRBJ1-4
D gene: .
clone size: .
CDR3 protein: CASSTTGFTNEKLFF
CDR3 DNA: TGTGCCAGCAGTACAACAGGGTTCACTAATGAAAAACTGTTTTTT

V gene: TRBV7-8
J gene: TRBJ2-7
D gene: .
clone size: .
CDR3 protein: CASSLSAYEQYF
CDR3 DNA: TGTGCCAGCAGCTTATCAGCCTACGAGCAGTACTTC

V gene: TRBV6-2/TRBV6-3
J gene: TRBJ2-7
D gene: TRBD2
clone size: .
CDR3 protein: CASSFSGNPYEQYF
CDR3 DNA: TGTGCCAGCAGCTTTAGCGGGAACCCCTACGAGCAGTACTTC

V gene: TRBV5-1
J gene: TRBJ2-2
D gene: TRBD1
clone size: .
CDR3 protein: CASTGGTGFANTGELFF
CDR3 DNA: TGCGCCAGCACCGGCGGGACAGGGTTCGCGAACACCGGGGAGCTGTTTTTT

V gene: TRBV19
J gene: TRBJ1-2
D gene: .
clone size: .
CDR3 protein: CASAGTSYGYTF
CDR3 DNA: TGTGCCAGTGCCGGGACATCGTATGGCTACACCTTC

V gene: TRBV28
J gene: TRBJ2-7
D gene: TRBD1
clone size: .
CDR3 protein: CASSSSGTGVNEQYF
CDR3 DNA: TGTGCCAGCAGTTCGTCCGGGACAGGGGTTAACGAGCAGTACTTC

V gene: TRBV10-2
J gene: TRBJ1-1
D gene: TRBD1
clone size: .
CDR3 protein: CASSLTGRHTEAFF
CDR3 DNA: TGCGCCAGCAGCTTGACAGGGAGACACACTGAAGCTTTCTTT

V gene: TRBV29-1
J gene: TRBJ1-1
D gene: .
clone size: .
CDR3 protein: CSVVSAPGTEAFF
CDR3 DNA: TGCAGCGTTGTCTCAGCCCCAGGCACTGAAGCTTTCTTT

V gene: TRBV7-2
J gene: TRBJ1-2
D gene: .
clone size: .
CDR3 protein: CASTRQTDINYGYTF
CDR3 DNA: TGTGCCAGCACCCGTCAGACGGATATTAACTATGGCTACACCTTC

V gene: TRBV9
J gene: TRBJ2-7
D gene: TRBD2
clone size: .
CDR3 protein: CASSPSGLAYEQYF
CDR3 DNA: TGTGCCAGCAGCCCCTCGGGACTAGCCTACGAGCAGTACTTC

V gene: TRBV27
J gene: TRBJ1-2
D gene: TRBD1
clone size: .
CDR3 protein: CASSLQGGNRYGYTF
CDR3 DNA: TGTGCCAGCAGTTTACAGGGGGGAAATCGCTATGGCTACACCTTC

V gene: TRBV28
J gene: TRBJ2-3
D gene: .
clone size: .
CDR3 protein: CASSLGFHTDTQYF
CDR3 DNA: TGTGCCAGCAGTTTGGGGTTTCACACAGATACGCAGTATTTT

V gene: TRBV7-2
J gene: TRBJ2-3
D gene: .
clone size: .
CDR3 protein: CASADGGDTQYF
CDR3 DNA: TGTGCCAGCGCTGACGGCGGAGATACGCAGTATTTT

V gene: TRBV27
J gene: TRBJ1-3
D gene: TRBD1
clone size: .
CDR3 protein: CASSPRTGPGNTIYF
CDR3 DNA: TGTGCCAGCAGTCCTCGGACAGGGCCAGGAAACACCATATATTTT

V gene: TRBV3-1/TRBV3-2
J gene: TRBJ2-3
D gene: .
clone size: .
CDR3 protein: CASSQDTRTQYF
CDR3 DNA: TGTGCCAGCAGCCAAGATACGCGGACGCAGTATTTT

V gene: TRBV5-1
J gene: TRBJ1-6
D gene: .
clone size: .
CDR3 protein: CASSPQSSYNSPLHF
CDR3 DNA: TGCGCCAGCAGCCCGCAAAGCTCCTATAATTCACCCCTCCACTTT

V gene: TRBV15
J gene: TRBJ1-2
D gene: TRBD1
clone size: .
CDR3 protein: CATSREGGVGYTF
CDR3 DNA: TGTGCCACCAGCAGAGAAGGGGGCGTAGGCTACACCTTC

V gene: TRBV5-5
J gene: TRBJ2-7
D gene: .
clone size: once
CDR3 protein: CASSLFHEQYF
CDR3 DNA: TGTGCCAGCAGCTTGTTCCACGAGCAGTACTTC